A single sample is the source of the 5 T cell receptor beta chains below, sequenced in a study of sequential checkpoint blockade in melanoma. Method: immunoSEQ multiplex PCR; TCRdb's copy keeps in-frame clones and lacks some. This table holds some 11,000 clones, roughly 51% found once. Treatment noted: randomized to nivolumab then ipilimumab (arm A) or the reverse (arm B). Sequencing used CD8+ T cells sorted from blood (inferred from file names), obtained from a patient given nivolumab and ipilimumab in sequence. The receptors stem from a human donor with melanoma.

The V and J genes are TRBV28 and TRBJ1-5; D is perhaps TRBD1 (5 bases). Germline V gives CDR1 MDHEN, CDR2 SYDVKM. The length of the CDR3 is 15 residues. V lost 3 bases, J lost 6 bases, and 15 bases lay in between. CDR3 sequence reads: CASSFNVRAPQPQHF. The CDR3 DNA sequence: TGTGCCAGCAGTTTTAATGTCAGGGCGCCTCAGCCCCAGCATTTT.

The V gene is TRBV10-3, the J gene TRBJ2-3; weak D call: TRBD2 (5 bases). The germline CDR1 and CDR2 sequences are ENHRY and SYGVKD. The CDR3 extends over 16 amino acids. Trimming took off 3 bases at V and 4 bases at J, with 17 bases between the two ends. The CDR3 DNA reads TGTGCCATCAGTGAAAGCCCTAGCTCAGTCCCAGATACGCAGTATTTT. This codes for CAISESPSSVPDTQYF.

The J gene is TRBJ2-7, the V gene TRBV7-9; 10 nucleotides agree with TRBD1. The CDR3 runs to 15 residues. J lost 2 bases, V lost 5 bases, and 6 bases had no gene match. Germline assignment: CDR1 SEHNR and CDR2 FQNEAQ (reference sequence). CDR3 sequence (DNA): TGTGCCAGCAGCCAAGGACAGGGGGTCCCCTACGAGCAGTACTTC. Its protein product is CASSQGQGVPYEQYF.

This chain uses TRBV29-1 with TRBJ1-2; the D gene is possibly TRBD1 (6 bases). Germline V CDR1 and CDR2: SQVTM, ANQGSEA. This CDR3 comprises 15 residues. Trimming removed 7 bases at V and 6 bases at J, with 24 bases between. This CDR3 reads CSGMLPGEGLNGYTF. DNA for the CDR3: TGCAGCGGAATGCTTCCAGGGGAAGGTTTGAATGGCTACACCTTC.

This clone was detected once. The CDR3 nucleotides read TGTGCCAGCAGCTTCCCCGGGACAGTAGCTACCGGGGAGCTGTTTTTT. Translated, it gives CASSFPGTVATGELFF. The gene calls are TRBV5-6 and TRBJ2-2, with 7 bases matching TRBD1. Germline lookup yields CDR1 SGHDT and CDR2 YYEEEE. The J segment lost 5 bases and the V segment lost 2 bases, leaving 9 bases of the junction unmatched. This CDR3 is built from 16 residues.